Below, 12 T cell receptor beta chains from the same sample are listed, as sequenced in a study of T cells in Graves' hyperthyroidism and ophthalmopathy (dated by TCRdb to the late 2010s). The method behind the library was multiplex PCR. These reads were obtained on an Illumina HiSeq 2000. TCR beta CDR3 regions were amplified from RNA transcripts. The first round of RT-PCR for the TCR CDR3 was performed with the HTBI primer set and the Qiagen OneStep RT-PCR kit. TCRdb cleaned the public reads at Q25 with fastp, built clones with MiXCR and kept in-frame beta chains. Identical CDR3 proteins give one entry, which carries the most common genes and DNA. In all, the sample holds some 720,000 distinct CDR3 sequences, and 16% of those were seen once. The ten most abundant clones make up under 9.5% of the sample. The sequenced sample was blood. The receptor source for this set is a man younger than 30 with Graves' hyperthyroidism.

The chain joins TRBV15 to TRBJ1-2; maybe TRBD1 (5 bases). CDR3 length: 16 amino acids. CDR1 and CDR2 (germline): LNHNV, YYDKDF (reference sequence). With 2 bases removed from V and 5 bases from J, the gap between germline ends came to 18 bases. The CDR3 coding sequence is TGTGCCACCAGCAGACCCGCGGGACGCCGGAGATATGGCTACACCTTC. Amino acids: CATSRPAGRRRYGYTF.

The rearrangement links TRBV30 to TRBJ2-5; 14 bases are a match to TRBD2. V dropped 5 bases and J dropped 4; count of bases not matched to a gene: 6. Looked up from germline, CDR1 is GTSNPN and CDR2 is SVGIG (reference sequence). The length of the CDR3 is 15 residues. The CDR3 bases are TGTGCCTGGGGGGCGGGACTAGCGGGAGCAGAGACCCAGTACTTC. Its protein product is CAWGAGLAGAETQYF.

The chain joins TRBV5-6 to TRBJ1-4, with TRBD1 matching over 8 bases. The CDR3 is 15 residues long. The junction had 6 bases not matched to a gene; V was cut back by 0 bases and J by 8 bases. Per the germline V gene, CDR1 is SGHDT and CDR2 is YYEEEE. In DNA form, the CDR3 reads TGTGCCAGCAGCTTGGGGACAGGGTTCCGCGAAAAACTGTTTTTT. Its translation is CASSLGTGFREKLFF.

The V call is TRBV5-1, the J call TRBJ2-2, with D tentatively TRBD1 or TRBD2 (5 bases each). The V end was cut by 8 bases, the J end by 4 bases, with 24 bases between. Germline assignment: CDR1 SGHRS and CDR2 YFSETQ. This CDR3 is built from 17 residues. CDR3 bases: TGCGCCAGTCGCGAAAGGCTGGGACGGACTGGCACCGGGGAGCTGTTTTTT. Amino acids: CASRERLGRTGTGELFF.

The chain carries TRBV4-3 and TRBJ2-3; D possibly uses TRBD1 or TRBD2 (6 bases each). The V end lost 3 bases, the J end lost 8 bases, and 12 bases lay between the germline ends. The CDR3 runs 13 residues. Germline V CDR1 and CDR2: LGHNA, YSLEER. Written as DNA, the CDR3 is TGCGCCAGCAGCCACCCCGGAGGGGGTACGCAGTATTTT. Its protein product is CASSHPGGGTQYF.

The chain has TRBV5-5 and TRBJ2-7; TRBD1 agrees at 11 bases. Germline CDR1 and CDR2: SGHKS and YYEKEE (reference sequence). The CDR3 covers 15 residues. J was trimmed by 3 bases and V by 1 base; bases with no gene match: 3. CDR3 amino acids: CASSLYGTGGYEQYF. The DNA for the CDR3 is TGTGCCAGCAGCTTGTATGGGACAGGGGGCTACGAGCAGTACTTC.

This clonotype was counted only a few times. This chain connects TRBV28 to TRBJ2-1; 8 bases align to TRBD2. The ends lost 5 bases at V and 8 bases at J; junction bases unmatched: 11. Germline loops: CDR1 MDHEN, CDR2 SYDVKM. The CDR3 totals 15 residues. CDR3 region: CASSPGRAINYEQFF. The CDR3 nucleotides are TGTGCCAGCAGTCCCGGGAGGGCTATTAACTATGAGCAGTTCTTC.

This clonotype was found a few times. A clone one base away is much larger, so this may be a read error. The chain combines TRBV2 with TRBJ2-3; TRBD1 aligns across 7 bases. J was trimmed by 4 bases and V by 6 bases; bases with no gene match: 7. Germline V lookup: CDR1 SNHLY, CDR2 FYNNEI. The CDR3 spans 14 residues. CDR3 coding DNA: TGTGCCAGCAGCCGGGAAGGGGGCGCAGATACGCAGTATTTT. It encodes CASSREGGADTQYF.

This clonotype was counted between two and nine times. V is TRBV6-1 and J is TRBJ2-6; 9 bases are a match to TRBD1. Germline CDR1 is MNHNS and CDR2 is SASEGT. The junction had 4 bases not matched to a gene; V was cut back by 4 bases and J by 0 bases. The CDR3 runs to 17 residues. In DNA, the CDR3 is TGTGCCAGCAGTGGGACAGGGGCCTACTCTGGGGCCAACGTCCTGACTTTC. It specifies CASSGTGAYSGANVLTF.

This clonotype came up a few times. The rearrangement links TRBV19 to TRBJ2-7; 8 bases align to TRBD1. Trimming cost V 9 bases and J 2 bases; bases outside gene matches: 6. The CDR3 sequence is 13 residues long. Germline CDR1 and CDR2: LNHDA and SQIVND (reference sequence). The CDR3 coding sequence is TGTGCCAGCCGACAGGGGATGACCTACGAGCAGTACTTC. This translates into CASRQGMTYEQYF.

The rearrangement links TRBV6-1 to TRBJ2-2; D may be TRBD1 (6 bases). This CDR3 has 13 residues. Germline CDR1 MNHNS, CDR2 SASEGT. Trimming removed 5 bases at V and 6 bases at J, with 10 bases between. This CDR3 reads CASSRTESGELFF. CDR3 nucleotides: TGTGCCAGCAGTCGGACAGAATCCGGGGAGCTGTTTTTT.

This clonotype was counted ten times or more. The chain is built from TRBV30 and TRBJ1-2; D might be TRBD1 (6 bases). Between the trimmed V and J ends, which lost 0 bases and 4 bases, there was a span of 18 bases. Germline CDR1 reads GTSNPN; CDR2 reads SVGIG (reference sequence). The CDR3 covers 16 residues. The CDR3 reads CAWSVRERQDGYGYTF. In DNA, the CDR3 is TGTGCCTGGAGTGTACGGGAACGACAGGATGGCTATGGCTACACCTTC.